This T cell receptor beta chain comes out of a study of OX40 agonist ivuxolimab in advanced cancers. Study in general: Prior anti-PD-1, anti-PD-L1 or anti-CTLA-4 therapy was allowed; roughly 40% had some. Regarding the study as a whole: CD4+ and CD8+ blood T cells expanded clonally by week 6 at 0.1 to 3.0 mg/kg.

In germline, CDR1 is KGHSH, CDR2 LQKENI. The CDR3 runs to 16 residues. V lost 5 bases to trimming and J lost 7 bases; unmatched junction nucleotides: 12. With regard to this clone: What it binds is unknown.

Clones were read by immunoSEQ multiplex PCR, and TCRdb kept only the in-frame ones, dropping some. The sample contains 55,000 to 70,000 clones, approximately 81% of which appear only once. The V call is TRBV18, the J call TRBJ2-1; 9 nucleotides line up with TRBD1. Sequences were derived from CD4+ or CD8+ T cells sorted from blood, sampled in a trial of the OX40 agonist ivuxolimab. The clonotype originates from an adult with an advanced solid tumor such as melanoma, head and neck, liver or kidney cancer. In nucleotides, the CDR3 is TGTGCCAGCTCAAGGGGGACAGGGCTCCTGAGGAATGAGCAGTTCTTC. The encoded protein is CASSRGTGLLRNEQFF.